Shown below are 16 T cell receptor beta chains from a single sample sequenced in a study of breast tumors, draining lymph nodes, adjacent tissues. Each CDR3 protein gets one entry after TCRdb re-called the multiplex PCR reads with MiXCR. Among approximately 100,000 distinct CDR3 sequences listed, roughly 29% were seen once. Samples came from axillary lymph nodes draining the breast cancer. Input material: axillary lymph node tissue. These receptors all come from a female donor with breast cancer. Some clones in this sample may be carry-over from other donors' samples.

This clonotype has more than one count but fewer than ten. The CDR3 loop is CASSSRLAGYEQYF. The CDR3 DNA reads as TGTGCCAGCAGCTCGCGACTAGCGGGCTACGAGCAGTACTTC. The chain employs TRBV7-2 and TRBJ2-7; 10 positions agree with TRBD2. The CDR3 totals 14 residues. V trimming: 4 bases; J trimming: 3 bases; junction bases outside the gene matches: 3. CDR1 SGHTA and CDR2 FQGNSA come from the germline V gene.

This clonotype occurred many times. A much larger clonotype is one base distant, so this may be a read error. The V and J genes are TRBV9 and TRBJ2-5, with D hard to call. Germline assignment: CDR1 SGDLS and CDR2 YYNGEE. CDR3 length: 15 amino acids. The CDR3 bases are TGTGCCAGCAGCGCGGACGGTTTTTACCAAGAGACCCCGTACTTC. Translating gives CASSADGFYQETPYF.

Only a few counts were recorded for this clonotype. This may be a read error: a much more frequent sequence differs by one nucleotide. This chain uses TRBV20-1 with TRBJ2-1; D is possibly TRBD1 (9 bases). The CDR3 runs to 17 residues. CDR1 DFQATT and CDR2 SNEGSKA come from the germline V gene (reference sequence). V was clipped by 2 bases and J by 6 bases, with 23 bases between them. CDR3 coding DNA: TGCAGTGCTAGACGTCCCGGGACAGGGACTAGAGGCAATGAGCAGTTCTTC. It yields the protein CSARRPGTGTRGNEQFF.

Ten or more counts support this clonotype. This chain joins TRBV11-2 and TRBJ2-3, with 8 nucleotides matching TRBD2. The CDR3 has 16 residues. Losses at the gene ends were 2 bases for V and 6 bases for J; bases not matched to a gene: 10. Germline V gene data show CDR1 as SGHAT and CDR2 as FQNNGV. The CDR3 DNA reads TGTGCCAGCAGCTTAACTAGCGGAGGCGTGGTGGATACGCAGTATTTT. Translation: CASSLTSGGVVDTQYF.

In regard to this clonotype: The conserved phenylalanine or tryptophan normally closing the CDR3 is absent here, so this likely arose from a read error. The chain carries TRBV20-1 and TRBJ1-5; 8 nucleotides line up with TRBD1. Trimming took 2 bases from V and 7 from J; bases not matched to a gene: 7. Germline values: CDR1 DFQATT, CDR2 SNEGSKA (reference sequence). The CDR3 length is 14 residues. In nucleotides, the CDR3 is TGCAGTGCTAGACGGGGGACAGGTGAACAGCCCCAGCATGGT. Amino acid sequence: CSARRGTGEQPQHG.

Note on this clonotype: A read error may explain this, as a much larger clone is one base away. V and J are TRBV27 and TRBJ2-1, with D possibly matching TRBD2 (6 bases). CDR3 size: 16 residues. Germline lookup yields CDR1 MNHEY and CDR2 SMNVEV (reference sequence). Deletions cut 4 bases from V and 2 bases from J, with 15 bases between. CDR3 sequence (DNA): TGTGCCAGCAGTTCCTACCGGGAGCTACCCTACAATGAGCAGTTCTTC. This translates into CASSSYRELPYNEQFF.

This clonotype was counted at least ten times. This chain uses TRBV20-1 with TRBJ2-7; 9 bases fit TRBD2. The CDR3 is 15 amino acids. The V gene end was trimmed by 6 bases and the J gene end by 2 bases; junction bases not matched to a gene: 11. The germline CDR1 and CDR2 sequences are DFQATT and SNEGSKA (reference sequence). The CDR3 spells CSAIPSGGRAYEQYF. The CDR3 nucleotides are TGCAGTGCAATCCCGTCGGGCGGGAGGGCCTACGAGCAGTACTTC.

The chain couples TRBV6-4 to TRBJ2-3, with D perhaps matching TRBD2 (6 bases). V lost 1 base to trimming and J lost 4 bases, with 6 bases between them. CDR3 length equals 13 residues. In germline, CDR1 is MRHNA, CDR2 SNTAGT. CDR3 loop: CASSDWGADTQYF. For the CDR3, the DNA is TGTGCCAGCAGTGACTGGGGGGCAGATACGCAGTATTTT.

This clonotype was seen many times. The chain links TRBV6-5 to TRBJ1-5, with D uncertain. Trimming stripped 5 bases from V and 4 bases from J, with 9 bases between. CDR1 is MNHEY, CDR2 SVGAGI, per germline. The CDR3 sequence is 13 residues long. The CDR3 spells CASSEGTNQPQHF. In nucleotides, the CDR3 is TGTGCCAGCAGTGAGGGCACTAATCAGCCCCAGCATTTT.

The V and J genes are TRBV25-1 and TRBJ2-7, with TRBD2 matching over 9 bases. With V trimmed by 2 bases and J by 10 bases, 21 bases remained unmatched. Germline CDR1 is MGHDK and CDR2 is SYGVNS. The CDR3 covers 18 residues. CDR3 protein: CASSEPHYDGSGSSGQYF. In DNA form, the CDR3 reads TGTGCCAGCAGTGAACCTCATTACGACGGTAGCGGGAGTAGCGGACAGTACTTC.

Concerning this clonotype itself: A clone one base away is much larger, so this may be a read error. DNA of the CDR3: TGTGCCGGCAGTCACCTCCCAGGGGACGGAAACACCATATATTTT. This encodes CAGSHLPGDGNTIYF. This chain links TRBV27 with TRBJ1-3; TRBD1 is a possible D gene (6 bases). The CDR3 is 15 amino acids. CDR1 and CDR2 from the germline V gene are MNHEY and SMNVEV (reference sequence).

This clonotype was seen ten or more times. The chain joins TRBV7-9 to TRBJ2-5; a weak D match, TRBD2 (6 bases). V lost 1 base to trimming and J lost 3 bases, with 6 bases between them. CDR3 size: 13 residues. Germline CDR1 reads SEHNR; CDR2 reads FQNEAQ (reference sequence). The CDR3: CASSLGGEETQYF. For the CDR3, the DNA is TGTGCCAGCAGCTTAGGCGGGGAAGAGACCCAGTACTTC.

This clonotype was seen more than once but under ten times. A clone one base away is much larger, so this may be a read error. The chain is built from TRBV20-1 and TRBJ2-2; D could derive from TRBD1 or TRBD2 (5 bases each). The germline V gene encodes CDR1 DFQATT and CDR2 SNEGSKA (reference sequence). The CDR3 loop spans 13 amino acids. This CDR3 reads CSAAKGSPGALFF. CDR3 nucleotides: TGCAGTGCAGCTAAGGGGAGTCCCGGGGCGCTGTTTTTT.

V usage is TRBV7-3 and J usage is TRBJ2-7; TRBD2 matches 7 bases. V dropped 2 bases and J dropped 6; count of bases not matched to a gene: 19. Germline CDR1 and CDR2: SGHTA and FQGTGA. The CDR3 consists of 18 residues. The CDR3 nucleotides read TGTGCCAGCAGCTTAGGGGGGGTTGGAGGCAAGGGGATCTCCGAGCAGTACTTC. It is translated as CASSLGGVGGKGISEQYF.

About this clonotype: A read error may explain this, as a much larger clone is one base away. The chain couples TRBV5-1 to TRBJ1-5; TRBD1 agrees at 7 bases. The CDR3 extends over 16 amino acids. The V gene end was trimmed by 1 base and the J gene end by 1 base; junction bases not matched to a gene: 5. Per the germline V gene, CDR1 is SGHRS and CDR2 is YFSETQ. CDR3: CASSLRGGGSNQPQHF. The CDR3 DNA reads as TGCGCCAGCAGCTTGCGAGGGGGCGGAAGCAATCAGCCCCAGCATTTT.

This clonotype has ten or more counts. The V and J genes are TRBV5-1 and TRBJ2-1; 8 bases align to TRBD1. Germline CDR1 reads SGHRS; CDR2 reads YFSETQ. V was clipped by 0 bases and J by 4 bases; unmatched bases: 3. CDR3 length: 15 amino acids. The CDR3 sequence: CASSLDGTGYNEQFF. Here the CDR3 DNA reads TGCGCCAGCAGCTTGGATGGGACAGGTTACAATGAGCAGTTCTTC.